This TCR beta chain is drawn from a study of technical replicates of blood from several donors. This CDR3 contains 15 residues. The germline V gene has CDR1 LNHDA and CDR2 SQIVND (reference sequence). V dropped 5 bases and J dropped 4; count of bases not matched to a gene: 11. TCRdb's table, derived via immunoSEQ multiplex PCR, lists solely in-frame clones and lacks some. Among over 10,000 clones listed, about 94% were seen once. Specimen: PBMCs. This TCR was sampled from a human donor in good health. The rearrangement links TRBV19 to TRBJ2-7; the match to TRBD1 covers 7 bases. CDR3 in DNA: TGTGCCAGTAGTTGGTCCGGGACAGAGCAATACGAGCAGTACTTC. It codes for CASSWSGTEQYEQYF.